This T cell receptor (beta chain) was sequenced in a study of cytomegalovirus exposure and HLA in healthy donors. This clone was observed a handful of times. Antigen specificity is unknown. PCR was performed using 60 Vbeta and 13 Jbeta primers. Sequencing used immunoSEQ multiplex PCR; TCRdb keeps in-frame clones, though not all of them. The sample carries about 190,000 clones, roughly four fifths recorded once. Germline V gene sequence: CDR1 SGHRS, CDR2 YFSETQ. This CDR3 region has 14 residues. Between the trimmed V and J ends, which lost 2 bases and 0 bases, there was a span of 9 bases. Findings and limits, study-wide: In a later analysis, at a false discovery rate of 0.05, over 15,000 TCR beta sequences were associated with HLA alleles. The likely origin of a cluster of highly shared sequence variants was a sequencing artifact.

The sequence came from a woman in her thirties in good health and CMV-seropositive. The genes are TRBV5-1 and TRBJ2-7; D unclear. Input material: PBMCs. DNA for the CDR3: TGCGCCAGCAGCTTCCACACAAGCTCCTACGAGCAGTACTTC. It is translated as CASSFHTSSYEQYF.